This T cell receptor beta chain was sequenced during a study of blood T cell repertoires in COVID-19. In the study overall: Collection of acute and convalescent COVID-19 samples took place in the United States, Italy and Spain. Nucleic acid was either cDNA or gDNA, and it came from T cells, B-cell-depleted T cells, or PBMCs.

In the source study's methods: Cell counts per sample came from amplifying reference gene primers. The assay was immunoSEQ multiplex PCR, and TCRdb's table has in-frame clones only and misses some. V and J calls and clone size are those listed in that table; D and trimming were worked out from the DNA. The sample includes nearly 55,000 clones, roughly 79% seen only once; the top ten take 15%. This CDR3 has 16 amino acids. Germline CDR1 reads GTSNPN; CDR2 reads SVGIG (reference sequence). The J segment lost 7 bases and the V segment lost 4 bases, leaving 10 bases of the junction unmatched. Sequencing was done on a sample of peripheral blood. This clonotype originated in a human donor with active or convalescent COVID-19. The donor label of this sample is uncertain. This sequence joins TRBV30 and TRBJ2-2; TRBD1 matches 12 bases. The CDR3 reads CAWTLRGTGGFGELFF. The CDR3 DNA reads as TGTGCCTGGACCCTAAGGGGGACAGGGGGCTTCGGGGAGCTGTTTTTT.